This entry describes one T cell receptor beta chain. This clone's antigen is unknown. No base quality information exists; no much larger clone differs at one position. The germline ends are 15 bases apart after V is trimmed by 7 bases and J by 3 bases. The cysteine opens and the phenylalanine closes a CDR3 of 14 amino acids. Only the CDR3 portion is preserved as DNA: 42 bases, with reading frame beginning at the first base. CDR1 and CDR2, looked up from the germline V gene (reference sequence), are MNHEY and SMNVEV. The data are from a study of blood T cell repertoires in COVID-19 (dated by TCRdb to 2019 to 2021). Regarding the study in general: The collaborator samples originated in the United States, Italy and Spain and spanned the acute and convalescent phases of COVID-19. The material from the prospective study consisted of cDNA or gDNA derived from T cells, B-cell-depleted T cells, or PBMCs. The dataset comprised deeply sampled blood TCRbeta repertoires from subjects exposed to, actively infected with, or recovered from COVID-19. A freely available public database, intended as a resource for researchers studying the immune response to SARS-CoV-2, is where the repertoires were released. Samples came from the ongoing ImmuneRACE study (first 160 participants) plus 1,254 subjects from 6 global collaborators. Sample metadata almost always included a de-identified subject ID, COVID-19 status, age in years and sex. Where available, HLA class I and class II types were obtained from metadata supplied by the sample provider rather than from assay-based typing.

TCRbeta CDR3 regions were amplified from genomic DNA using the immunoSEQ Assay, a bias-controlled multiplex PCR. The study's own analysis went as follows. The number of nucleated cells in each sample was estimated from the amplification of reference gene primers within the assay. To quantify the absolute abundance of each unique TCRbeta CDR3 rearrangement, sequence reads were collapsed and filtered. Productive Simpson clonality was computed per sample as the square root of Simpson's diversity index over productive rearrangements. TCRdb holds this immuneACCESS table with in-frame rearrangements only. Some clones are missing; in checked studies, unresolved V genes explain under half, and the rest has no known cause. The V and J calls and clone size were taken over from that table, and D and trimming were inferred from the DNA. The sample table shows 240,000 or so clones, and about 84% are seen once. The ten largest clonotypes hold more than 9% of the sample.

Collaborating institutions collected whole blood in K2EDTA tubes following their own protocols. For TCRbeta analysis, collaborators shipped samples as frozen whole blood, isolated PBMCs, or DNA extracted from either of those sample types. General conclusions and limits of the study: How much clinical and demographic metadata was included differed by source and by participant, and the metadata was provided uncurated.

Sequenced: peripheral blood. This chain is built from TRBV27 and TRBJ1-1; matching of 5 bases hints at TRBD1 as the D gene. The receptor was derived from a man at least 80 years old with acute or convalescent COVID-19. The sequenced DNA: TGTGCCAGCATCCCGGGGGGTAGGGACACTGAAGCTTTCTTT. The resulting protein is CASIPGGRDTEAFF.